This T cell receptor (beta chain) emerged from a study of blood T cell repertoires in COVID-19. This CDR3 spans 15 amino acids. V was clipped by 5 bases and J by 4 bases, with 17 bases between them. Per germline, CDR1 SGHVS and CDR2 FQNEAQ. Authors' processing steps: Amplification of reference gene primers was used by the study to estimate nucleated cell counts. TCRdb's table, derived via immunoSEQ multiplex PCR, lists solely in-frame clones and lacks some. V, J and clone size were drawn from that table, and D and trimming were deduced from the DNA. Found here are tens of thousands of clones, approximately 80% of them singletons; the top ten hold around 15%. This clone was seen more than once but under ten times.

This clonotype was sampled from a human donor in a cohort sampled during active COVID-19. The material sequenced was peripheral blood. The chain joins TRBV7-8 to TRBJ1-1; D perhaps matches TRBD1 (5 bases). CDR3 nucleotides: TGTGCCAGCAGCCCCCAGACAGACCCGACCACTGAAGCTTTCTTT. Its protein product is CASSPQTDPTTEAFF.